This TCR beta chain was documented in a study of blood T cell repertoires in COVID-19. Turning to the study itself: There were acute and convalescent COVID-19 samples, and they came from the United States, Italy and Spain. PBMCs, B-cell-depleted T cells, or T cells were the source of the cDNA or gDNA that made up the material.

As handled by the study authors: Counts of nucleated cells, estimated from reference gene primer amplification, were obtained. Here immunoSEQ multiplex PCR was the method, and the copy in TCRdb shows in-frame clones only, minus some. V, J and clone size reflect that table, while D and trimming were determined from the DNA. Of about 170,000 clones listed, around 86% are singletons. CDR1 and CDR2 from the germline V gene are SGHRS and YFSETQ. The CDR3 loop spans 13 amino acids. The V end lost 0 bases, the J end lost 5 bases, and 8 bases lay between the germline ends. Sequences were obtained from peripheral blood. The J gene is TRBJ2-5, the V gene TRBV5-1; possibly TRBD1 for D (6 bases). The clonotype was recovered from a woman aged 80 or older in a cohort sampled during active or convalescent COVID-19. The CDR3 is CASSLEGGETQYF. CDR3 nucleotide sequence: TGCGCCAGCAGCTTGGAAGGGGGTGAGACCCAGTACTTC.